A selection of T cell receptor beta chains follows, all from one sample in a study of radiation and T cells in renal cell carcinoma. TCRdb's table, derived via immunoSEQ multiplex PCR, lists solely in-frame clones and lacks some. The table shows around 180,000 clones, with about 88% occurring only once. The starting material was blood, obtained from a patient whose treatment included radiotherapy and nephrectomy. These receptors came from a woman in her fifties or sixties with renal cell carcinoma. The CDR3 runs from the conserved cysteine through the conserved F or W. A D gene is named only where the DNA matches it firmly. Clone size is stated in some rows and not others, as once, few, many or a class when expanded.

v_gene,j_gene,abundance,d_gene,CDR3aa,CDR3nt
TRBV6-5,TRBJ1-1,-,-,CASSYPAGGTEAFF,TGTGCCAGCAGTTACCCGGCCGGGGGGACTGAAGCTTTCTTT
TRBV7-9,TRBJ1-1,-,-,CASSLRSEAFF,TGTGCCAGCAGCTTAAGGTCTGAAGCTTTCTTT
TRBV6-1,TRBJ2-7,once,TRBD2,CASRTSGGLNEQYF,TGTGCCAGCAGGACTAGCGGGGGTCTCAACGAGCAGTACTTC
TRBV15,TRBJ2-1,-,TRBD2,CATSRGVSGGATNEQFF,TGTGCCACCAGCAGAGGAGTTAGCGGGGGGGCCACCAATGAGCAGTTCTTC
TRBV11-1,TRBJ2-7,-,TRBD2,CASSLGLAGEQYF,TGTGCCAGCAGTCTAGGACTAGCAGGGGAGCAGTACTTC
TRBV4-2,TRBJ2-1,-,TRBD2,CASSQDRGSYNEQFF,TGTGCCAGCAGCCAAGACCGCGGGAGCTACAATGAGCAGTTCTTC
TRBV4-3,TRBJ1-2,-,-,CASSQERDDGGYTF,TGCGCCAGCAGCCAAGAAAGGGATGACGGTGGCTACACCTTC
TRBV11-2,TRBJ2-1,-,TRBD1,CASSLKDRGDNEQFF,TGTGCCAGCAGCTTAAAGGACAGGGGAGACAATGAGCAGTTCTTC
TRBV2,TRBJ1-1,-,-,CASSEAVYLNTEAFF,TGTGCCAGCAGTGAAGCTGTATACTTAAACACTGAAGCTTTCTTT
TRBV5-1,TRBJ2-7,-,-,CASSLERQERDEQYF,TGCGCCAGCAGCTTGGAACGTCAGGAGAGGGACGAGCAGTACTTC
TRBV7-9,TRBJ2-7,-,TRBD1,CASSSGTGEQYF,TGTGCCAGCAGCTCAGGGACAGGGGAGCAGTACTTC
TRBV13,TRBJ2-5,-,-,CASSPRDSGGKTQYF,TGTGCCAGCAGCCCACGTGACTCCGGGGGAAAGACCCAGTACTTC
TRBV5-1,TRBJ2-6,-,-,CASSLAPGTGANVLTF,TGCGCCAGCAGCTTGGCCCCCGGAACTGGGGCCAACGTCCTGACTTTC
TRBV30,TRBJ1-1,few,-,CAWRFGESTEAFF,TGTGCCTGGAGGTTCGGGGAGAGCACTGAAGCTTTCTTT
TRBV28,TRBJ1-2,-,-,CASRVQNAGNGYTF,TGTGCCAGCAGGGTACAGAATGCAGGGAATGGCTACACCTTC
TRBV11-3,TRBJ1-2,-,-,CASSLVVRIVYGYTF,TGTGCCAGCAGCTTAGTTGTCAGGATCGTCTATGGCTACACCTTC
TRBV18,TRBJ1-2,-,-,CASSHTRVSGDYGYTF,TGTGCCAGCTCCCACACACGGGTCTCAGGGGATTATGGCTACACCTTC
TRBV5-6,TRBJ1-2,-,-,CASSLAGARGYTF,TGTGCCAGCAGCTTGGCCGGGGCTCGGGGCTACACCTTC
TRBV7-2,TRBJ1-2,-,-,CASSFGQGDGYTF,TGTGCCAGCAGCTTCGGTCAGGGAGATGGCTACACCTTC
TRBV19,TRBJ2-5,-,-,CASSPAGRGETQYF,TGTGCCAGTAGCCCGGCGGGACGAGGAGAGACCCAGTACTTC
TRBV18,TRBJ2-7,-,TRBD1,CASSEGTGGYEQYF,TGTGCCAGCTCGGAGGGGACAGGGGGCTACGAGCAGTACTTC
TRBV12-2,TRBJ2-3,-,-,CARSGASTDTQYF,TGTGCACGGAGCGGGGCCAGCACAGATACGCAGTATTTT
TRBV11-2,TRBJ2-1,-,-,CASSNQGGSYNEQFF,TGTGCCAGCAGTAACCAGGGGGGGTCCTACAATGAGCAGTTCTTC
TRBV27,TRBJ1-4,-,-,CASSPWDHEKLFF,TGTGCCAGCAGTCCGTGGGACCATGAAAAACTGTTTTTT
TRBV7-2,TRBJ1-4,-,-,CASSPRALTNEKLFF,TGTGCCAGCAGCCCCAGAGCCCTCACTAATGAAAAACTGTTTTTT
TRBV27,TRBJ1-4,-,-,CASSLQGLDEKLFF,TGTGCCAGCAGTTTACAAGGGCTTGATGAAAAACTGTTTTTT
TRBV5-8,TRBJ1-5,-,-,CASIRQGFNQPQHF,TGTGCCAGCATCCGGCAGGGTTTCAATCAGCCCCAGCATTTT
TRBV6-5,TRBJ1-1,-,-,CASSFGDGSTEAFF,TGTGCCAGCAGTTTCGGGGATGGAAGCACTGAAGCTTTCTTT
TRBV19,TRBJ1-1,-,TRBD1,CASRAGGTTEAFF,TGTGCCAGTAGGGCAGGGGGGACCACTGAAGCTTTCTTT
TRBV6-1,TRBJ1-2,-,-,CASRAGGVYGYTF,TGTGCCAGCAGGGCCGGGGGGGTCTATGGCTACACCTTC
TRBV4-2,TRBJ2-1,-,TRBD2,CASSQVSSGGAEQFF,TGTGCCAGCAGCCAAGTTTCTAGCGGGGGGGCTGAGCAGTTCTTC
TRBV6-5,TRBJ1-6,-,-,CASSRYNSPLHF,TGTGCCAGCAGTCGCTACAATTCACCCCTCCACTTT
TRBV4-2,TRBJ2-7,-,TRBD2,CASSLSGLAGDYEQYF,TGTGCCAGCAGCCTTAGTGGACTAGCGGGGGACTACGAGCAGTACTTC
TRBV12-5,TRBJ2-7,-,-,CASGFTLTELMPYEQYF,TGTGCTAGTGGTTTTACTTTGACGGAACTAATGCCCTACGAGCAGTACTTC
TRBV5-5,TRBJ1-2,-,-,CASSLGTGLDNYGYTF,TGTGCCAGCAGCTTGGGAACAGGGCTAGACAACTATGGCTACACCTTC
TRBV6-1,TRBJ2-1,-,TRBD1,CASMMDRGGYNEQFF,TGTGCCAGCATGATGGACAGGGGCGGGTACAATGAGCAGTTCTTC
TRBV19,TRBJ2-5,-,TRBD1,CASSISGGVKQTQYF,TGTGCCAGTAGTATATCAGGGGGCGTAAAGCAGACCCAGTACTTC
TRBV4-3,TRBJ2-5,-,-,CASSRDSGPGETQYF,TGCGCCAGCAGCCGAGACAGCGGCCCCGGGGAGACCCAGTACTTC
TRBV5-1,TRBJ2-7,-,-,CASSLELGADGEQYF,TGCGCCAGCAGCTTGGAGTTGGGGGCGGACGGCGAGCAGTACTTC
TRBV7-7,TRBJ2-6,-,TRBD1,CASSLGQGTGANVLTF,TGTGCTAGCAGCTTAGGACAGGGGACGGGGGCCAACGTCCTGACTTTC
TRBV12-2,TRBJ2-7,-,-,CASRLVGDEQYF,TGTGCAAGTCGCTTAGTAGGCGACGAGCAGTACTTC
TRBV10-3,TRBJ1-6,few,-,CAISEGETVSPLHF,TGTGCCATCAGTGAGGGGGAGACAGTTTCACCCCTCCACTTT
TRBV18,TRBJ1-6,-,-,CASSPGVQGQGNSPLHF,TGTGCCAGCTCACCAGGGGTCCAGGGTCAAGGGAATTCACCCCTCCACTTT
TRBV2,TRBJ2-2,-,TRBD1,CASTQDRGDTGELFF,TGTGCCAGCACCCAAGACAGGGGCGACACCGGGGAGCTGTTTTTT
TRBV27,TRBJ1-4,-,TRBD1,CASRSRTGYEKLFF,TGTGCCAGCAGATCCCGGACAGGGTATGAAAAACTGTTTTTT
TRBV19,TRBJ2-7,once,-,CASSHGTEQYF,TGTGCCAGTAGCCACGGGACCGAGCAGTACTTC
TRBV4-3,TRBJ1-2,-,-,CASSQEGQGVGYTF,TGCGCCAGCAGCCAAGAAGGCCAGGGCGTTGGCTACACCTTC
TRBV19,TRBJ1-2,-,TRBD1,CASSPIGARDRSYGYTF,TGTGCCAGTAGTCCCATAGGGGCCCGGGACAGGTCCTATGGCTACACCTTC